A selection of T cell receptor beta chains follows, all from one sample in a study of T-cell memory formation after mild COVID-19. Each CDR3 protein gets one entry after TCRdb re-called the 5' RACE reads with MiXCR. In the table there are roughly 340,000 distinct CDR3 sequences, more than 15% of which are singletons. Sequenced input: PBMCs or a T cell subset sorted from them (not recorded which). The receptors were sampled from a man aged 18 to 29 who had mild COVID-19 (a few samples of this study predate the infection). Cell type and time point are not known. Each CDR3 is given with its conserved first and last residue. D genes are given only for firm matches. Where a row states a size, it is once, few, many or the class of an expanded clone; other rows omit it.

D	J	V	size	DNA	CDR3
NA	TRBJ2-7	TRBV7-3	NA	TGTGCCAGCAGCTTCGTAGGGGGTGAGGAGCAGTACTTC	CASSFVGGEEQYF
NA	TRBJ2-3	TRBV5-1	many	TGCGCCAGCAGCGCTTACATTGATACGCAGTATTTT	CASSAYIDTQYF
TRBD2	TRBJ2-1	TRBV6-2/TRBV6-3	many	TGTGCCAGCATAGTGGCGGGGGGGCCCTACAATGAGCAGTTCTTC	CASIVAGGPYNEQFF
NA	TRBJ1-5	TRBV7-9	NA	TGTGCCAGCAGCTTTGACCACCGAGACAACCAGCATTTT	CASSFDHRDNQHF
NA	TRBJ2-1	TRBV4-3	few	TGCGCCAGCAGCCAAGGCAGGGGGGAGGAGCAGTTCTTC	CASSQGRGEEQFF
NA	TRBJ1-6	TRBV4-1	NA	TGCGCCAGCAGCCAAGACCCCCCAAGAACAAGGAATTCACCCCTCCACTTT	CASSQDPPRTRNSPLHF
NA	TRBJ2-3	TRBV12-3/TRBV12-4	NA	TGTGCCAGCAGTTCAGCCAACACAGATACGCAGTATTTT	CASSSANTDTQYF
TRBD2	TRBJ2-3	TRBV28	few	TGTGCCAGCAGCCCTCCCGGGACTAGCGGGGGTAATACGCAGTATTTT	CASSPPGTSGGNTQYF
NA	TRBJ2-1	TRBV19	few	TGTGCCAGTAGTATGTCGCCTAGCAAGAATGAGCAGTTCTTC	CASSMSPSKNEQFF
NA	TRBJ2-6	TRBV11-2	NA	TGTGCCAGCAGCACGCGGGGAGCTGGGGCCAACGTCCTGACTTTC	CASSTRGAGANVLTF
TRBD2	TRBJ2-1	TRBV20-1	NA	TGCAGTGCTAGAACCAGCGGGGGGGCGGATGAGCAGTTCTTC	CSARTSGGADEQFF
NA	TRBJ2-7	TRBV12-3/TRBV12-4	many	TGTGCCAGCAGTCCCGCCGGACTGGGTGGCGAGCAGTACTTC	CASSPAGLGGEQYF